Many counts were recorded for the clone carrying this T cell receptor beta chain. Arm-PCR of CDR3 regions with iRepertoire HTBI primers generated TCR beta libraries. In TCRdb, the multiplex PCR reads were re-called with MiXCR into one record per CDR3 protein. The repertoire holds about 420,000 distinct CDR3 sequences, with about 17% as singletons. Germline loops: CDR1 MNHEY, CDR2 SVGEGT. CDR3 length: 15 residues. The V gene end was trimmed by 6 bases and the J gene end by 2 bases; junction bases not matched to a gene: 7. This sample is drawn from a study of regulatory T cells in long-lasting Graves disease. This sample's time point: newly diagnosed GD, antithyroid drugs for less than 3 months. Extracted RNA from PBMCs served as the source of the TCR library. Another study also made use of these data, one on T cells in Graves' hyperthyroidism and ophthalmopathy.

This chain connects TRBV6-2 or TRBV6-3 to TRBJ2-7, with 10 bases fitting TRBD2. This specimen was peripheral blood mononuclear cells (PBMCs), taken at new diagnosis, from a patient treated with antithyroid drugs. This clonotype was obtained from a woman aged 18-29 years with Graves disease. The CDR3 protein is CASSTLAGRAYEQYF. The CDR3 bases are TGTGCCAGCAGCACACTAGCGGGACGGGCCTACGAGCAGTACTTC.